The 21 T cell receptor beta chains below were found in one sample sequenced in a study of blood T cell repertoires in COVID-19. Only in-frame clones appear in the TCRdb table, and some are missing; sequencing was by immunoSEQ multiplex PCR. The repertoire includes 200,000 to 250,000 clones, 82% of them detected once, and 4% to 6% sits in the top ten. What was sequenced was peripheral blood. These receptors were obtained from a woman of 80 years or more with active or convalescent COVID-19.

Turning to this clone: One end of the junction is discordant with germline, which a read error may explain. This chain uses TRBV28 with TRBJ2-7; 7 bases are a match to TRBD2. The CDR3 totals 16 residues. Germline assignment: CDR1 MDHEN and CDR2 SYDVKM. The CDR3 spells CASSLSGRGDSYEQYF. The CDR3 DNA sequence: TGTGCCAGCAGCTTATCAGGTCGGGGGGATTCCTACGAGCAGTACTTC.

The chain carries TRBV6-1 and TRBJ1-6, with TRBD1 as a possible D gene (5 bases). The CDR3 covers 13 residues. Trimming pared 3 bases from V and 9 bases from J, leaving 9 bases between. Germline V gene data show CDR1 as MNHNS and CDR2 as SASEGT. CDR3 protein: CASSETVRSPLHF. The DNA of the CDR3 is TGTGCCAGCAGTGAGACAGTACGTTCACCCCTCCACTTT.

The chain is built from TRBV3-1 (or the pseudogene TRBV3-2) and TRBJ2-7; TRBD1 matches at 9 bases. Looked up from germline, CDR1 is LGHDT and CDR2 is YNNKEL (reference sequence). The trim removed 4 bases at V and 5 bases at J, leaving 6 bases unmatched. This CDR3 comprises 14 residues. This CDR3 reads CASSRTGEVNEQYF. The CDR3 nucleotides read TGTGCCAGCAGCCGGACAGGGGAAGTTAACGAGCAGTACTTC.

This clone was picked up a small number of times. CDR3 sequence (DNA): TGCAGCGTTGAAGATCAGGAGACAGGGGTCCACGAGCAGTACTTC. The encoded protein is CSVEDQETGVHEQYF. V gene TRBV29-1 combines with J gene TRBJ2-7; TRBD1 agrees at 8 bases. This CDR3 is 15 amino acids long. Germline CDR1 and CDR2: SQVTM and ANQGSEA. Trimming cost V 0 bases and J 5 bases; bases outside gene matches: 9.

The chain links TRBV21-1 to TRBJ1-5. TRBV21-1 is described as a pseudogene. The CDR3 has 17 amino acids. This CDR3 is CASSKEEGSHSNQPQHF. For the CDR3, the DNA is TGTGCCAGCAGCAAAGAGGAGGGTTCACATAGCAATCAGCCCCAGCATTTT.

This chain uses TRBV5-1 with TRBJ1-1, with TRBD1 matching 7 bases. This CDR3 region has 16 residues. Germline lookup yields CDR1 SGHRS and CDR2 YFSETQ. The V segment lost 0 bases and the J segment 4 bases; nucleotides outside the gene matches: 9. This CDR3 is CASSLGPGGEGTEAFF. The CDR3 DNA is TGCGCCAGCAGCTTGGGGCCAGGGGGAGAGGGCACTGAAGCTTTCTTT.

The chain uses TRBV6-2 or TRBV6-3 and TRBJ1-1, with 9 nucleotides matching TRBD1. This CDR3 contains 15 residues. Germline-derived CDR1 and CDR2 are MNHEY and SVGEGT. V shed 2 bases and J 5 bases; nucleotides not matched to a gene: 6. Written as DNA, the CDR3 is TGTGCCAGCAGTTACCCCGGGACAGGGAGGACTGAAGCTTTCTTT. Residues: CASSYPGTGRTEAFF.

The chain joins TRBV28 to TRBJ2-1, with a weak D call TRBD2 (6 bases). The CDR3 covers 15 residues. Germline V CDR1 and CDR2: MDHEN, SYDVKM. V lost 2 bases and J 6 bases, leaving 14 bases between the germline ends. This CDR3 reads CASSLIRRGGNEQFF. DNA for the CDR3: TGTGCCAGCAGTTTAATTAGGAGGGGAGGCAATGAGCAGTTCTTC.

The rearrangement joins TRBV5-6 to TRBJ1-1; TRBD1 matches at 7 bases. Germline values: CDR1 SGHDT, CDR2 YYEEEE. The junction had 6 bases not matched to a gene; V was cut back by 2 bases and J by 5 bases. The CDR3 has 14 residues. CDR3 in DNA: TGTGCCAGCAGCTTATTGACAGGGAAGACTGAAGCTTTCTTT. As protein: CASSLLTGKTEAFF.

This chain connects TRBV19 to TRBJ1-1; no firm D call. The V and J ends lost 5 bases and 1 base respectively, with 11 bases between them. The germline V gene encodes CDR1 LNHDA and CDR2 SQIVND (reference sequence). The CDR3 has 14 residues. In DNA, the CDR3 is TGTGCCAGTAGTTTTCTGAGTGGGAACACTGAAGCTTTCTTT. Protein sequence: CASSFLSGNTEAFF.

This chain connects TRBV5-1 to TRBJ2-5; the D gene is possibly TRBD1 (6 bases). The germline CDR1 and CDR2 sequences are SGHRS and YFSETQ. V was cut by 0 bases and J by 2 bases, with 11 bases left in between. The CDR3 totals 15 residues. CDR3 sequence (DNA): TGCGCCAGCAGCTTGGGGGGGCCGAGGCAAGAGACCCAGTACTTC. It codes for CASSLGGPRQETQYF.

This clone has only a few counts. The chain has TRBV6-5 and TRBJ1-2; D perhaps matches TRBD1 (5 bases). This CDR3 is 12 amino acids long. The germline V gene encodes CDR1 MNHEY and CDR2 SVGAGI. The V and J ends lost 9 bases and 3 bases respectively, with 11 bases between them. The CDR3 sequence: CASRSGDYGYTF. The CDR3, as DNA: TGTGCCAGTCGGTCGGGGGACTATGGCTACACCTTC.

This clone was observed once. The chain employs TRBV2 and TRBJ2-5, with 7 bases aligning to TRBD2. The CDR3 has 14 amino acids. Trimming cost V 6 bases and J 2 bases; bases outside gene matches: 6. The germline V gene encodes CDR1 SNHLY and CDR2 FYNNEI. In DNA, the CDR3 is TGTGCCAGCAGGGGGACTACCAAACAAGAGACCCAGTACTTC. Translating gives CASRGTTKQETQYF.

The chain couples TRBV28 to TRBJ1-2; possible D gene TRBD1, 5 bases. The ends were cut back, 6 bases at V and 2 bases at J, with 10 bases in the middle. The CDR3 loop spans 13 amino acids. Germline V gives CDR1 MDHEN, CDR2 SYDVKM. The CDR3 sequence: CASRSGRNYGYTF. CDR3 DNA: TGTGCCAGCAGGTCAGGGCGGAACTATGGCTACACCTTC.

The CDR3 nucleotides read TGCGCCAGCAGGCAGACAGGGGGGAACTATGGCTACACCTTC. This gives the protein CASRQTGGNYGYTF. The chain carries TRBV5-1 and TRBJ1-2, with TRBD1 matching 9 bases. The J segment lost 2 bases and the V segment lost 5 bases, leaving 4 bases of the junction unmatched. This CDR3 is 14 amino acids long. Germline lookup yields CDR1 SGHRS and CDR2 YFSETQ.

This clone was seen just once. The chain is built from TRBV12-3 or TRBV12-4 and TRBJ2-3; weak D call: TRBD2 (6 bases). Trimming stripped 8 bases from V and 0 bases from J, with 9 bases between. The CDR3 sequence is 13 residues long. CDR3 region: CASHRESTDTQYF. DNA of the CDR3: TGTGCCAGCCATCGGGAGAGCACAGATACGCAGTATTTT.

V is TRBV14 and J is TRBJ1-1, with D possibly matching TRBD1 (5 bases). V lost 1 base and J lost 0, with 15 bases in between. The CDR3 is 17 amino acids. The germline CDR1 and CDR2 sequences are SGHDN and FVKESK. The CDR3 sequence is CASSQGFFKGMNTEAFF. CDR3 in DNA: TGTGCCAGCAGCCAAGGGTTTTTTAAGGGGATGAACACTGAAGCTTTCTTT.

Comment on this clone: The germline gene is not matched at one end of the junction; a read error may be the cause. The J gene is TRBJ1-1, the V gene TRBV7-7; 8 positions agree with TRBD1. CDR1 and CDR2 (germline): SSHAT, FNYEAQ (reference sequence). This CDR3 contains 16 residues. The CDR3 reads CASSRWTGKMNTEAFF. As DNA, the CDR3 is TGTGCTAGCAGCCGATGGACAGGGAAAATGAACACTGAAGCTTTCTTT.

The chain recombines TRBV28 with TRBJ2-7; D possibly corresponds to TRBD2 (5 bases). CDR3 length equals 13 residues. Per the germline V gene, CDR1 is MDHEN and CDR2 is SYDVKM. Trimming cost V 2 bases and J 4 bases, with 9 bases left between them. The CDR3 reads CASSLTSFYEQYF. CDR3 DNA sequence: TGTGCCAGCAGTTTAACTAGTTTTTACGAGCAGTACTTC.

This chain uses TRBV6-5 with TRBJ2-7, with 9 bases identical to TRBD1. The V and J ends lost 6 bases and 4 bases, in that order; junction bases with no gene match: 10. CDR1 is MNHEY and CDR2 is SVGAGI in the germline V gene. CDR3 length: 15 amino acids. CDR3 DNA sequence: TGTGCCAGCAGCGCAACCGGGACAGGGACTTACGAGCAGTACTTC. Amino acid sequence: CASSATGTGTYEQYF.

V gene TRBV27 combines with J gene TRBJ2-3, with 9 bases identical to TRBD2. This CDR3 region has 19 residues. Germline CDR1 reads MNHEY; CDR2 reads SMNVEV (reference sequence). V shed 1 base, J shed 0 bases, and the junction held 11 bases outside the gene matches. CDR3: CASSLWAGGRRPSTDTQYF. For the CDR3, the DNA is TGTGCCAGCAGTTTATGGGCGGGAGGGAGAAGACCTAGCACAGATACGCAGTATTTT.